This T cell receptor (beta chain) came from a study of T cells in Graves' hyperthyroidism and ophthalmopathy. Study outcomes and limitations: Before onset, by a median of around six months, the model predicted ophthalmopathy. A model of 13 V-J features distinguished ophthalmopathy from stable hyperthyroidism.

There are a few counts of this clonotype. Its antigen remains unknown. At one end, the junction sequence differs from germline, possibly due to a read error. CDR3 length: 15 amino acids. CDR1 SGHAT and CDR2 FQNNGV come from the germline V gene. Template material for amplifying TCR beta CDR3 regions consisted of RNA transcripts. HTBI primers were used for first-round RT-PCR of the TCR CDR3. TCRdb reprocessed the multiplex PCR reads via MiXCR and lists one record per CDR3 protein. The table shows around 250,000 distinct CDR3 sequences, with 13% to 15% occurring only once. V gene TRBV11-2 combines with J gene TRBJ2-7, with a tentative D call TRBD1 (6 bases). Sequenced sample: blood. The TCR was taken from a middle-aged woman with Graves' hyperthyroidism that later progressed to Graves' ophthalmopathy. CDR3 nucleotides: TGTGCCAGCAACTTAATTCCTCCAGGGGAAGGTGAGCAGTACTTC. Translating it yields CASNLIPPGEGEQYF. The variable domain in full, completed from reference TRBV11-2 and TRBJ2-7, reads EAGVAQSPRYKIIEKRQSVAFWCNPISGHATLYWYQQILGQGPKLLIQFQNNGVVDDSQLPKDRFSAERLKGVDSTLKIQPAKLEDSAVYLCASNLIPPGEGEQYFGPGTRLTVT.